The 18 T cell receptor beta chains below come from one sample, sequenced in a study of T-cell memory formation after mild COVID-19. In TCRdb, the 5' RACE reads were re-called with MiXCR into one record per CDR3 protein. The sample has roughly 350,000 distinct CDR3 sequences; about 21% are singletons. The source material was PBMCs or a T cell subset sorted from them (not recorded which). The origin of the receptors is an adult woman who had mild COVID-19 (a few samples of this study predate the infection). Cell type and time point are not known.

The CDR3: CASSQDGRFLSNQPQHF. The CDR3 nucleotides are TGTGCCAGCAGCCAAGATGGACGATTCCTTAGCAATCAGCCCCAGCATTTT. V usage is TRBV4-2 and J usage is TRBJ1-5, with D unresolved. The CDR3 is 17 residues long. Germline loops: CDR1 LGHNA, CDR2 YNFKEQ. The V gene lost 0 bases and the J gene lost 0 bases, with 12 bases spanning the gap.

The rearrangement joins TRBV20-1 to TRBJ1-1; unclear D gene. Germline lookup yields CDR1 DFQATT and CDR2 SNEGSKA (reference sequence). The CDR3 runs 11 residues. V was pared by 4 bases and J by 6 bases, with 9 bases between. CDR3 DNA sequence: TGCAGTGCTATGATGATGCCTGAAGCTTTCTTT. Protein: CSAMMMPEAFF.

The chain links TRBV20-1 to TRBJ2-3; a possible D gene is TRBD1 (5 bases). Trimming left V 6 bases short and J 2 bases short, with 12 bases between. Germline V gene sequence: CDR1 DFQATT, CDR2 SNEGSKA (reference sequence). The CDR3 runs to 13 residues. DNA for the CDR3: TGCAGTGCCCCTAAAGGGGTCACAGATACGCAGTATTTT. Amino acids: CSAPKGVTDTQYF.

The rearrangement joins TRBV9 to TRBJ2-1, with a tentative D call TRBD1 (6 bases). The CDR3 consists of 18 residues. V shed 2 bases and J shed 4 bases, with 22 bases lying between them. The germline V gene has CDR1 SGDLS and CDR2 YYNGEE. CDR3 in DNA: TGTGCCAGCAGCGTTTCTACCGGACGCCCGAGGGGGTACAATGAGCAGTTCTTC. Its translation is CASSVSTGRPRGYNEQFF.

There are a few counts of this clonotype. The V gene is TRBV7-9, the J gene TRBJ1-6; no clear D. Looked up from germline, CDR1 is SEHNR and CDR2 is FQNEAQ (reference sequence). Trimming left V 5 bases short and J 6 bases short, with 8 bases between. The CDR3 sequence is 13 residues long. This chain's CDR3 is CASSPRLNSPLHF. CDR3 sequence (DNA): TGTGCCAGCAGCCCCCGGCTTAATTCACCCCTCCACTTT.

This clonotype has just a few counts. In nucleotides, the CDR3 is TGTGCCAGCAGTAGTACCGAGTGGTTCTTC. It codes for CASSSTEWFF. The chain links TRBV28 to TRBJ2-1; D not resolved. Germline lookup yields CDR1 MDHEN and CDR2 SYDVKM. With 5 bases removed from V and 15 bases from J, the gap between germline ends came to 11 bases. The CDR3 loop spans 10 amino acids.

V is TRBV5-1 and J is TRBJ2-3; 7 nucleotides match TRBD2. Germline V CDR1 and CDR2: SGHRS, YFSETQ. This CDR3 contains 13 residues. Trimming took 6 bases from V and 1 from J; bases not matched to a gene: 2. The CDR3 DNA is TGCGCCAGCACTAGCGGAGGCACAGATACGCAGTATTTT. Encoded protein: CASTSGGTDTQYF.

This CDR3 is CASSQGTQSNEKLFF. Here the CDR3 DNA reads TGTGCCAGCAGCCAGGGTACTCAGTCTAATGAAAAACTGTTTTTT. The V call is TRBV3-1, the J call TRBJ1-4; D gene ambiguous. The germline CDR1 and CDR2 sequences are LGHDT and YNNKEL (reference sequence). V lost 3 bases to trimming and J lost 3 bases, with 11 bases between them. The CDR3 totals 15 residues.

This clonotype occurred a few times. The DNA for the CDR3 is TGCGCCAGCAGCTTGGCCGGACAGGGAGGTGAAAAACTGTTTTTT. Its translation is CASSLAGQGGEKLFF. The chain joins TRBV5-1 to TRBJ1-4; 8 positions match TRBD1. This CDR3 has 15 amino acids. Germline values: CDR1 SGHRS, CDR2 YFSETQ. V lost 0 bases and J lost 7; bases outside the gene matches: 5.

This clonotype was detected a few times. The chain combines TRBV9 with TRBJ1-1; weak D call: TRBD1 (5 bases). Germline V gene lookup returns CDR1 SGDLS and CDR2 YYNGEE. There are 14 residues in the CDR3. Trimming cost V 0 bases and J 1 base, with 7 bases left between them. Written as DNA, the CDR3 is TGTGCCAGCAGCGTAGGGGGGGAGAACACTGAAGCTTTCTTT. Residues: CASSVGGENTEAFF.

This clonotype qualifies as medium-sized. V gene TRBV24-1 combines with J gene TRBJ1-2; a weak D match, TRBD1 (5 bases). Germline loops: CDR1 KGHDR, CDR2 SFDVKD. The CDR3 totals 12 residues. Trimming shortened V by 6 bases and J by 7 bases, and 11 bases separated the two germline ends. This CDR3 reads CATSRQGFGYTF. CDR3 coding DNA: TGTGCCACCAGTCGCCAGGGTTTTGGCTACACCTTC.

This clonotype has just a few counts. The rearrangement links TRBV12-3 or TRBV12-4 to TRBJ2-1, with 7 bases that match TRBD2. V was pared by 4 bases and J by 1 base, with 10 bases of the junction left unmatched. The CDR3 totals 17 residues. CDR3 nucleotides: TGTGCCAGCAGTTCCGTTGATGCGGGAGAGTCCTACAATGAGCAGTTCTTC. Its protein is CASSSVDAGESYNEQFF.

CDR3 amino acids: CASSLGQVLSYEQYF. Here the CDR3 DNA reads TGCGCCAGCAGCTTGGGGCAGGTCCTCTCCTACGAGCAGTACTTC. J is TRBJ2-7 and V is TRBV5-1; D is unresolved. The germline CDR1 and CDR2 sequences are SGHRS and YFSETQ. V dropped 0 bases and J dropped 0 bases, with 10 bases sitting between them. This CDR3 region has 15 residues.

Many counts were recorded for this clonotype. This chain joins TRBV5-1 and TRBJ2-5, with a tentative D call TRBD1 (6 bases). CDR3 length equals 14 residues. The V and J ends lost 2 bases and 1 base respectively, with 9 bases between them. Per germline, CDR1 SGHRS and CDR2 YFSETQ. CDR3 nucleotide sequence: TGCGCCAGCAGCTTTACCAGGGGCCAAGAGACCCAGTACTTC. Translation gives CASSFTRGQETQYF.

This chain connects TRBV9 to TRBJ2-2; D is uncertain. V gave up 1 base and J gave up 9 bases, with 10 bases separating them. Per the germline V gene, CDR1 is SGDLS and CDR2 is YYNGEE. The CDR3 sequence is 13 residues long. The DNA of the CDR3 is TGTGCCAGCAGCGTATCGGTGGCCAGGGAGCTGTTTTTT. Protein sequence: CASSVSVARELFF.

This clonotype was counted between two and nine times. The rearrangement joins TRBV7-2 to TRBJ1-5, with unresolved D. Trimming took off 3 bases at V and 4 bases at J, with 16 bases between the two ends. The CDR3 length is 16 residues. In germline, CDR1 is SGHTA, CDR2 FQGNSA. The DNA of the CDR3 is TGTGCCAGCAGCTTTACCTCCTCACTCATTAATCAGCCCCAGCATTTT. Residues: CASSFTSSLINQPQHF. Filled out from reference TRBV7-2 and TRBJ1-5, the complete variable domain reads GAGVSQSPSNKVTEKGKDVELRCDPISGHTALYWYRQSLGQGLEFLIYFQGNSAPDKSGLPSDRFSAERTGGSVSTLTIQRTQQEDSAVYLCASSFTSSLINQPQHFGDGTRLSIL.

The chain uses TRBV4-1 and TRBJ2-3; no firm D call. CDR1 and CDR2 from the germline V gene are MGHRA and YSYEKL. This CDR3 spans 13 amino acids. V dropped 1 base and J dropped 7 bases, with 9 bases sitting between them. The CDR3 DNA follows: TGCGCCAGCAGCCAAGGGTACGCACATACGCAGTATTTT. Translation: CASSQGYAHTQYF.

This chain joins TRBV18 and TRBJ1-1; no clear D gene. V dropped 1 base and J dropped 5 bases, with 5 bases sitting between them. The CDR3 runs to 12 residues. Germline CDR1 and CDR2: KGHSH and LQKENI. The CDR3 loop reads CASSPRRTEAFF. The CDR3 region has the DNA TGTGCCAGCTCACCACGAAGGACTGAAGCTTTCTTT.